These 16 T cell receptor beta chains were all obtained from the same sample, sequenced in a study of T cells in Graves' hyperthyroidism and ophthalmopathy. Template material for amplifying TCR beta CDR3 regions consisted of RNA transcripts. HTBI primers drove first-round RT-PCR of the TCR CDR3. TCRdb recomputed calls from the multiplex PCR reads with MiXCR, one row per CDR3 protein. The table lists fewer than 750,000 distinct CDR3 sequences, just over 45% of them singletons. Sequencing was done on a sample of peripheral blood or thyroid tissue (not recorded which). The receptors here all came from a woman aged 18-35 years with Graves' hyperthyroidism.

This clonotype was found once. The junction does not match germline at one end; this may be a read error. The rearrangement joins TRBV6-5 to TRBJ2-5; D may correspond to TRBD1 or TRBD2 (5 bases each). The CDR3 covers 14 residues. The V gene's germline CDR1 is MNHEY and CDR2 SVGAGI. Written as DNA, the CDR3 is TGTGCCAACAGTGAACGGGACCTTCAAGAGACCCAGTACTTC. As protein: CANSERDLQETQYF.

The chain has TRBV14 and TRBJ2-3; perhaps TRBD1 as D (5 bases). Germline V lookup: CDR1 SGHDN, CDR2 FVKESK. There are 14 residues in the CDR3. The V gene lost 5 bases and the J gene lost 2 bases, with 11 bases spanning the gap. CDR3 amino acids: CASSSQGYTDTQYF. CDR3 nucleotide sequence: TGTGCCAGCAGCTCCCAGGGATACACAGATACGCAGTATTTT.

This clonotype was observed many times. V and J are TRBV29-1 and TRBJ2-7, with 10 bases matching TRBD1. CDR3 length: 12 amino acids. J gave up 7 bases and V 7 bases, and 7 bases lay outside the gene matches. Per germline, CDR1 SQVTM and CDR2 ANQGSEA. CDR3: CSGGTGAREQYF. The CDR3 coding sequence is TGCAGCGGGGGGACAGGGGCTCGTGAGCAGTACTTC.

This clonotype was detected a few times. The CDR3 nucleotides are TGCGCCAGCAGCTTGGAAGGGACTAGCGGGAGGTCTCCGGAGACCCAGTACTTC. It encodes CASSLEGTSGRSPETQYF. The chain joins TRBV5-1 to TRBJ2-5, with 15 bases fitting TRBD2. CDR3 size: 18 residues. The V gene end was trimmed by 0 bases and the J gene end by 5 bases; junction bases not matched to a gene: 8. Germline-derived CDR1 and CDR2 are SGHRS and YFSETQ.

As for this clonotype: One end of the junction fails to match germline, which may point to a read error. The chain recombines TRBV7-9 with TRBJ1-4; D is perhaps TRBD1 (5 bases). CDR3 size: 15 residues. Germline V CDR1 and CDR2: SEHNR, FQNEAQ (reference sequence). This chain's CDR3 is CASRLGGTSNEKLFF. The CDR3 DNA follows: TGTGCCAGCAGGTTAGGTGGGACGTCTAATGAAAAACTGTTTTTT.

V gene TRBV20-1 combines with J gene TRBJ2-6, with D uncertain. Trimming removed 1 base from V and 0 bases from J, with 7 bases in between. Germline assignment: CDR1 DFQATT and CDR2 SNEGSKA (reference sequence). The CDR3 is 15 residues long. The CDR3 DNA sequence: TGCAGTGCTAGAGGCTCAGGCTCTGGGGCCAACGTCCTGACTTTC. The encoded protein is CSARGSGSGANVLTF.

This clonotype was observed at least ten times. V usage is TRBV5-1 and J usage is TRBJ2-2, with 9 bases aligning to TRBD1. The CDR3 covers 18 residues. V lost 3 bases to trimming and J lost 0 bases; unmatched junction nucleotides: 9. Germline CDR1 reads SGHRS; CDR2 reads YFSETQ. CDR3 loop: CASSWDGQGTANTGELFF. The CDR3 DNA follows: TGCGCCAGCAGCTGGGACGGACAGGGGACCGCGAACACCGGGGAGCTGTTTTTT.

This clonotype was detected many times. The chain recombines TRBV9 with TRBJ2-7; 7 nucleotides agree with TRBD1. Germline V gene data show CDR1 as SGDLS and CDR2 as YYNGEE. This CDR3 spans 13 amino acids. The V and J ends lost 10 bases and 0 bases, in that order; junction bases with no gene match: 7. This chain's CDR3 is CASSGDSSYEQYF. The DNA for the CDR3 is TGTGCCTCCTCCGGGGACAGCTCCTACGAGCAGTACTTC.

The table lists this clonotype with a few counts. V usage is TRBV7-2 and J usage is TRBJ1-4; D is perhaps TRBD1 (5 bases). Germline values: CDR1 SGHTA, CDR2 FQGNSA. This CDR3 spans 16 amino acids. The V gene lost 3 bases and the J gene lost 0 bases, with 11 bases spanning the gap. The chain's CDR3 is CASSLAGGATNEKLFF. CDR3 DNA: TGTGCCAGCAGCTTGGCCGGGGGAGCAACTAATGAAAAACTGTTTTTT. Full variable domain (missing parts from reference TRBV7-2 and TRBJ1-4): GAGVSQSPSNKVTEKGKDVELRCDPISGHTALYWYRQSLGQGLEFLIYFQGNSAPDKSGLPSDRFSAERTGGSVSTLTIQRTQQEDSAVYLCASSLAGGATNEKLFFGSGTQLSVL.

By share, this clonotype ranks as medium-sized. This chain connects TRBV29-1 to TRBJ1-1; D remains ambiguous. This CDR3 comprises 12 residues. Trimming cost V 7 bases and J 1 base, with 10 bases left between them. Per germline, CDR1 SQVTM and CDR2 ANQGSEA. CDR3 loop: CSGGRRNTEAFF. CDR3 sequence (DNA): TGCAGCGGCGGACGGAGGAACACTGAAGCTTTCTTT.

Note on this clonotype: One end of the junction does not line up with germline, which may come from a read error. The V gene is TRBV5-5, the J gene TRBJ2-2; 11 bases map to TRBD2. CDR1 and CDR2 (germline): SGHKS, YYEKEE (reference sequence). The CDR3 is 15 residues long. The CDR3 loop is CASSPGLADTGELSW. CDR3 nucleotide sequence: TGTGCCAGCAGCCCGGGACTAGCGGACACCGGGGAGCTGTCTTGG.

This clonotype was seen repeatedly, ten times or more. This rearrangement joins TRBV29-1 to TRBJ1-1, with D possibly being TRBD1 (6 bases). Trimming removed 4 bases from V and 4 bases from J, with 13 bases in between. The CDR3 spans 13 residues. CDR1 and CDR2 from the germline V gene are SQVTM and ANQGSEA. CDR3 protein: CSVAGDWSTEAFF. CDR3 sequence (DNA): TGCAGCGTTGCAGGGGATTGGAGCACTGAAGCTTTCTTT.

This clonotype came up many times. This chain's CDR3 is CASSERAGVTYGYTF. The CDR3 nucleotides read TGTGCCAGCAGTGAAAGGGCAGGGGTTACCTATGGCTACACCTTC. The chain couples TRBV2 to TRBJ1-2, with D perhaps matching TRBD1 (6 bases). Germline values: CDR1 SNHLY, CDR2 FYNNEI. The CDR3 length is 15 residues. Trimming shortened V by 2 bases and J by 4 bases, and 14 bases separated the two germline ends.

This clonotype was seen ten or more times. This sequence joins TRBV7-9 and TRBJ2-5; D could derive from TRBD1 or TRBD2 (5 bases each). V shed 4 bases and J shed 0 bases, with 12 bases lying between them. Germline assignment: CDR1 SEHNR and CDR2 FQNEAQ (reference sequence). CDR3 length: 15 amino acids. The CDR3 protein is CASSSVLGHQETQYF. CDR3 DNA: TGTGCCAGCAGCTCCGTTTTGGGACACCAAGAGACCCAGTACTTC.

The V gene is TRBV7-2, the J gene TRBJ1-3; maybe TRBD1 (5 bases). Trimming shortened V by 1 base and J by 8 bases, and 21 bases separated the two germline ends. The CDR3 has 17 amino acids. CDR1 is SGHTA and CDR2 is FQGNSA in the germline V gene. The CDR3 is CASSLEEDTYYGYTIYF. DNA for the CDR3: TGTGCCAGCAGCTTAGAAGAGGACACCTACTATGGCTACACCATATATTTT. Looking up the rest from reference TRBV7-2 and TRBJ1-3 gives the full variable domain: GAGVSQSPSNKVTEKGKDVELRCDPISGHTALYWYRQSLGQGLEFLIYFQGNSAPDKSGLPSDRFSAERTGGSVSTLTIQRTQQEDSAVYLCASSLEEDTYYGYTIYFGEGSWLTVV.

The genes are TRBV10-3 and TRBJ2-1; possibly TRBD2 for D (6 bases). The germline V gene has CDR1 ENHRY and CDR2 SYGVKD. V shed 6 bases and J shed 0 bases, with 12 bases lying between them. CDR3 length: 15 residues. The CDR3 is CAIRRDSSSYNEQFF. In DNA form, the CDR3 reads TGTGCCATCAGGCGGGACTCGAGCTCCTACAATGAGCAGTTCTTC.